This T cell receptor beta chain was sequenced during a study of Tregs in tolerant kidney transplant recipients (dated by TCRdb to between 2019 and 2020). Turning to the overall study: The transplants used related donors along with nonmyeloablative bone marrow transplantation, and in the human trials mixed chimerism was transient. Before combined kidney and bone marrow transplantation, this study identified donor-specific regulatory T cells using TCRbeta sequencing and then followed those same cells after transplant.

What the research found in general, with its limitations: The most biologically relevant and donor-specific TCRbeta repertoire appeared to be identified by expanding Tregs with activated donor B cells. Although technical replication error seemed to be minimal, the question of biological reproducibility was not addressed directly. For some patients the PCR primers changed over time, which made it impossible to compare the samples from those patients at the nucleotide level. Because the study included only a small number of patients, the results must be confirmed in larger populations and under other immunosuppression protocols. In tolerant patients, the expansion of donor-specific Tregs was greater than global Treg expansion, suggesting that the expansion was antigen-driven rather than nonspecific.

The time point label, read with the paper, signifies: blood sample drawn before combined kidney and bone marrow transplant. Unstimulated Tregs (CD4+CD25+CD127-), CD4+ non-Tregs (CD4+CD25-), CD4 and CD8 cells were FACS-sorted from thawed PBMCs. Thawed PBMCs were rested overnight at 37 degrees C with roughly 190 IU/ml IL-2 before Treg sorting. The patients were several recipients of combined kidney and bone marrow transplants from the ITN036ST trial, and samples were available only from these trial subjects. Healthy control blood was separated into PBMCs by Ficoll density gradient and cryopreserved, and patient PBMCs were collected both before and after transplant. About this clone itself: What this receptor recognizes is not known. No base-level quality is on record; no much larger clone is a single base apart.

For TCRbeta CDR3 sequencing, genomic DNA from the sorted cells was extracted using the QIAGEN DNeasy Blood and Tissue Kit. High-throughput TCRbeta CDR3 sequencing was carried out commercially through immunoSEQ, with PCR amplification with bias correction and internal controls included. From the authors' description of their analysis: Unique productive TCRbeta sequences were defined by CDR3 nucleotide sequence where primers matched, otherwise by CDR3 amino acid sequence with Vbeta and Jbeta genes. To correct sorting error, sequences shared between sorted populations at a frequency ratio of 2:1 or less were removed; the rest were assigned to the higher population. Sequences were defined as donor-reactive when expanded at least 5-fold in CFSE-low cells versus unstimulated cells and present at a frequency of at least 0.01% in CFSE-low cells. Jensen-Shannon divergence calculated on the top 100 TCRbeta sequences ranked by frequency was used to measure repertoire divergence. For samples with multiple sequencing runs, sorting error was corrected separately for each run before the runs were pooled. Entries here come from immuneACCESS through TCRdb and include only in-frame sequences with V and J called. Some clones fail to appear in such tables; in the studies checked, an unresolved V gene covers under half of the shortfall, and the cause of the remainder is unknown. V, J and clone size are those of that table, while D and trimming were read from the DNA. The sample profile shows 50,000 to 80,000 clones; roughly 98% of them were found once. Together, the top ten hold 0.34% of the sample.

CDR1 and CDR2, looked up from the germline V gene, are SGHDN and FVKESK. V and J lose 1 base and 6 bases, and a span of 9 bases separates them. Reading from cysteine to phenylalanine, the CDR3 counts 14 amino acids. Left in the record is the CDR3 DNA by itself, 42 bases read in frame from the first base. Recombination connected TRBV14 to TRBJ2-2; the D gene remains uncertain. Sequencing was performed on Tregs from blood, taken before the transplant. The receptor was derived from a human donor who received a combined kidney and bone marrow transplant. CDR3 region: CASSQAYGPGELFF. The nucleotide sequence reads TGTGCCAGCAGCCAAGCCTACGGTCCCGGGGAGCTGTTTTTT. The entire variable domain, with the stretches around the CDR3 drawn from the reference TRBV14 and TRBJ2-2 proteins, is EAGVTQFPSHSVIEKGQTVTLRCDPISGHDNLYWYRRVMGKEIKFLLHFVKESKQDESGMPNNRFLAERTGGTYSTLKVQPAELEDSGVYFCASSQAYGPGELFFGEGSRLTVL.